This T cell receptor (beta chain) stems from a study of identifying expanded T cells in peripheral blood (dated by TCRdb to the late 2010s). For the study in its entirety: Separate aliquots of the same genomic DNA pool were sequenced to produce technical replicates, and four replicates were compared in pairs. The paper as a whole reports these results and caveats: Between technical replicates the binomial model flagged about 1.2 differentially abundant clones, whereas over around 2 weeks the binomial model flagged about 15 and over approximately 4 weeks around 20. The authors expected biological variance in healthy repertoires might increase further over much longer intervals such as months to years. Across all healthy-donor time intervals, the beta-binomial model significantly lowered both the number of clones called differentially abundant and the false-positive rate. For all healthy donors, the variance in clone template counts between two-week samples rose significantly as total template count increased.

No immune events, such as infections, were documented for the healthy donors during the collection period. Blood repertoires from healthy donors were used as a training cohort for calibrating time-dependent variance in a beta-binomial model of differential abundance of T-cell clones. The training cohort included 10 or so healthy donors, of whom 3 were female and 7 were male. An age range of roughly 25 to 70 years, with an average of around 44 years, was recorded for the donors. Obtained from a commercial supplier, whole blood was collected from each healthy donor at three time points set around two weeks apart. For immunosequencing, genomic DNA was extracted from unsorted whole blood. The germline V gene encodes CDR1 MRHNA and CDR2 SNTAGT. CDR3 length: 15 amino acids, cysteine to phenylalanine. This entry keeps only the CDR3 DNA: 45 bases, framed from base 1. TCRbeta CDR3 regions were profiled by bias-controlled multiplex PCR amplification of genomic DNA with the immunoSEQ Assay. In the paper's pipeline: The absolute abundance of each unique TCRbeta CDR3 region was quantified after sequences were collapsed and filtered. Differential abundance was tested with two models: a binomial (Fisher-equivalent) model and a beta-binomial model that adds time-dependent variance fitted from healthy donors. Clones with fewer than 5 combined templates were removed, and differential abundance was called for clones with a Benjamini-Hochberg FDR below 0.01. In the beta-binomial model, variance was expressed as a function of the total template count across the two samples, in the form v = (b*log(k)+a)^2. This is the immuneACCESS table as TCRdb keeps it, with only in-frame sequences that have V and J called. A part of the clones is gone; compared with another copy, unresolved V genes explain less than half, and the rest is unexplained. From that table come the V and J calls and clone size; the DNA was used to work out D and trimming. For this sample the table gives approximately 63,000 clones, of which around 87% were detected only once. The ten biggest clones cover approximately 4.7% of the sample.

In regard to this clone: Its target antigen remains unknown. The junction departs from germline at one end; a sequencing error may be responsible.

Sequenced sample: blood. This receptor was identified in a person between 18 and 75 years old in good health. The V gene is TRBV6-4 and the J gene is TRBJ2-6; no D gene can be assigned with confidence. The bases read TGTACCAGCAGTGACTCAGTCTCTGGGGCCAACGTCCTGACTTTC. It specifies CTSSDSVSGANVLTF.